The 15 T cell receptor beta chains below come from one sample, sequenced in a study of T-cell reconstitution after alpha-beta-depleted transplantation in children (dated by TCRdb to between 2015 and 2016). The library was generated by PCR. TCRdb lists the instrument as Illumina HiSeq 2500. Molecular barcoding was employed in the preparation of TCR libraries, with unique molecular identifiers being used to normalize TCRbeta repertoire quantification. Using fastp trimming at Q25 and MiXCR clonotype assembly, TCRdb reanalyzed the public sequencing data and kept in-frame beta chains. Every entry covers one CDR3 protein and lists the most common genes and DNA from its rows. A total of about 610,000 distinct CDR3 sequences appear in this sample, roughly a tenth of them only once. The ten largest account for roughly 3.9% of the sample. Specimen: PBMCs from the stem cell graft donor, collected from the stem cell graft. The origin of the receptors is a human donor who donated a stem cell graft to a child with acute myeloid leukemia.

This clonotype was picked up many times. The V gene is TRBV6-1, the J gene TRBJ2-5; TRBD2 aligns across 10 bases. Germline V gene lookup returns CDR1 MNHNS and CDR2 SASEGT. This CDR3 contains 14 residues. After removal of 6 bases from V and 5 bases from J, the junction contained 6 bases not matched to a gene. The CDR3 protein is CASRGLALRETQYF. The CDR3 nucleotides read TGTGCCAGCAGGGGACTAGCGCTCCGGGAGACCCAGTACTTC.

This clonotype was seen a handful of times. The V gene is TRBV7-9, the J gene TRBJ1-1; TRBD1 is a possible D gene (5 bases). From germline, CDR1 is SEHNR and CDR2 FQNEAQ (reference sequence). The CDR3 is 14 residues long. Trimming left V 0 bases short and J 6 bases short, with 11 bases between. CDR3 nucleotide sequence: TGTGCCAGCAGCTTAGCGCAGGTAGGGGCTGAAGCTTTCTTT. It translates to CASSLAQVGAEAFF.

This chain uses TRBV12-3 or TRBV12-4 with TRBJ1-1; D not certain. Trimming removed 5 bases at V and 2 bases at J, with 12 bases between. This CDR3 contains 14 residues. The CDR3 DNA follows: TGTGCCAGCAGTCCTCGACTCGGTAACACTGAAGCTTTCTTT. It encodes CASSPRLGNTEAFF.

This clonotype was seen at least ten times. V and J are TRBV29-1 and TRBJ1-4; 7 bases fit TRBD1. CDR1 SQVTM and CDR2 ANQGSEA come from the germline V gene. The trim removed 7 bases at V and 8 bases at J, leaving 10 bases unmatched. The CDR3 spans 13 residues. The CDR3 DNA reads as TGCAGCGCCGGGGGCCTCAGGGGGGAAAAACTGTTTTTT. Residues: CSAGGLRGEKLFF.

This clonotype showed up just a few times. The genes are TRBV12-3 or TRBV12-4 and TRBJ1-5; 8 positions agree with TRBD1. The CDR3 length is 15 residues. V gave up 4 bases and J gave up 0 bases; unmatched junction bases: 2. The CDR3 DNA reads TGTGCCAGCAGTTATGGACAGGGTAGCAATCAGCCCCAGCATTTT. Residues: CASSYGQGSNQPQHF.

At least ten counts were recorded for this clonotype. The chain combines TRBV20-1 with TRBJ2-3; D uncertain. Germline CDR1 and CDR2: DFQATT and SNEGSKA (reference sequence). With 4 bases removed from V and 4 bases from J, the gap between germline ends came to 12 bases. The CDR3 totals 13 residues. CDR3 amino acids: CSAKLGWADTQYF. In DNA, the CDR3 is TGCAGTGCTAAGCTTGGTTGGGCAGATACGCAGTATTTT.

The chain employs TRBV7-9 and TRBJ2-4; tentatively, D is TRBD2 (5 bases). V lost 1 base to trimming and J lost 4 bases, with 11 bases between them. Germline V gene sequence: CDR1 SEHNR, CDR2 FQNEAQ (reference sequence). This CDR3 region has 15 residues. CDR3: CASSLGRTSKNIQYF. The CDR3 bases are TGTGCCAGCAGCTTAGGCAGGACTTCTAAAAACATTCAGTACTTC.

V is TRBV6-5 and J is TRBJ2-7, with D perhaps TRBD2 (5 bases). V dropped 0 bases and J dropped 3 bases, with 9 bases sitting between them. The CDR3 loop spans 14 amino acids. The germline V gene encodes CDR1 MNHEY and CDR2 SVGAGI. CDR3 protein: CASSYSTGFYEQYF. The CDR3 DNA reads as TGTGCCAGCAGTTACTCGACGGGGTTCTACGAGCAGTACTTC.

This chain connects TRBV7-9 to TRBJ1-1; no clear D gene. Trimming took off 4 bases at V and 0 bases at J, with 15 bases between the two ends. The CDR3 is 16 amino acids. From germline, CDR1 is SEHNR and CDR2 FQNEAQ (reference sequence). CDR3 nucleotides: TGTGCCAGCAGCTCCCACTTTGGGATGATGAACACTGAAGCTTTCTTT. Residues: CASSSHFGMMNTEAFF.

CDR3 DNA sequence: TGTGCCAGCGGGGACTCTACCCTCTCCTACAATGAGCAGTTCTTC. It codes for CASGDSTLSYNEQFF. The chain carries TRBV12-3 or TRBV12-4 and TRBJ2-1, with D perhaps matching TRBD2 (6 bases). V lost 8 bases to trimming and J lost 0 bases, with 14 bases between them. CDR3 length: 15 amino acids.

This clonotype showed up many times. The chain has TRBV20-1 and TRBJ2-7, with D perhaps TRBD1 (6 bases). The CDR3 consists of 13 residues. The germline gives CDR1 DFQATT, CDR2 SNEGSKA (reference sequence). Trimming stripped 2 bases from V and 5 bases from J, with 13 bases between. Here the CDR3 reads CSARWSRGNEQYF. The CDR3 DNA is TGCAGTGCTAGATGGTCCAGGGGCAACGAGCAGTACTTC.

This clonotype came up many times. The V gene is TRBV20-1, the J gene TRBJ2-2; D is undetermined. The CDR3 has 14 residues. Germline V CDR1 and CDR2: DFQATT, SNEGSKA (reference sequence). V was trimmed by 5 bases and J by 2 bases, leaving 12 bases between them. CDR3 in DNA: TGCAGTGCTTTTAACCCCTATAACACCGGGGAGCTGTTTTTT. This gives the protein CSAFNPYNTGELFF.

In its sample, this clonotype was seen many times. The V call is TRBV9, the J call TRBJ2-1; D may be TRBD1 (5 bases). Germline V gene sequence: CDR1 SGDLS, CDR2 YYNGEE. This CDR3 comprises 16 residues. V was trimmed by 1 base and J by 5 bases, leaving 16 bases between them. CDR3 nucleotide sequence: TGTGCCAGCAGCGTAAGGTTTAAGGGGTCTCACAATGAGCAGTTCTTC. Translation gives CASSVRFKGSHNEQFF.

This clonotype was counted a few times. This chain uses TRBV3-1 with TRBJ2-1, with 11 nucleotides matching TRBD2. In germline, CDR1 is LGHDT, CDR2 YNNKEL (reference sequence). The V gene end was trimmed by 5 bases and the J gene end by 7 bases; junction bases not matched to a gene: 4. This CDR3 spans 14 amino acids. CDR3 region: CASSNSGRANEQFF. DNA of the CDR3: TGTGCCAGCAGCAATAGCGGGAGGGCAAATGAGCAGTTCTTC.

The table lists this clonotype with a few counts. V gene TRBV11-2 combines with J gene TRBJ2-1, with D maybe TRBD2 (6 bases). CDR1 and CDR2 from the germline V gene are SGHAT and FQNNGV. CDR3 length: 15 amino acids. V shed 2 bases and J shed 7 bases, with 15 bases lying between them. The CDR3 DNA reads TGTGCCAGCAGCTTATCGGATGCGGGGTCGAATGAGCAGTTCTTC. Its translation is CASSLSDAGSNEQFF.